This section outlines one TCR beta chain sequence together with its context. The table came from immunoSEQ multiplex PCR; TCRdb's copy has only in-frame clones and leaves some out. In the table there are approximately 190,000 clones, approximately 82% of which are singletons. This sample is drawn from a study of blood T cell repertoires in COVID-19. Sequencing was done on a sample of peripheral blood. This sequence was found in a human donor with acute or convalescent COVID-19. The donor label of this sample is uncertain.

CDR3 bases: TGTGCCTGCCCACCCGGGACAGGGACCTATGGCTACACCTTC. This translates into CACPPGTGTYGYTF. The rearrangement links TRBV30 to TRBJ1-2, with TRBD1 identical over 9 bases. The J segment lost 4 bases and the V segment lost 6 bases, leaving 9 bases of the junction unmatched. From germline, CDR1 is GTSNPN and CDR2 SVGIG (reference sequence). The CDR3 has 14 residues.